These T cell receptor beta chains were read from a single sample in a study of T cells in Graves' hyperthyroidism and ophthalmopathy. TCRdb re-called the multiplex PCR reads through MiXCR, storing one row per CDR3 protein. Among fewer than 450,000 distinct CDR3 sequences, approximately 18% were seen once, and the ten largest hold roughly 35%. Sequences were obtained from blood. Every receptor here comes from a woman aged 30 to 39 with Graves' hyperthyroidism that later progressed to Graves' ophthalmopathy. Both conserved end residues are part of each CDR3. A D gene is named only where the DNA matches it firmly. Some rows mark clone size as missing; the rest say once, few, many or name a class of expanded clone.

cdr3_nt: TGTGCCAGCAGTTTAAGGATTGTCGGAAGCTCTGGAAACACCATATATTTT
cdr3_aa: CASSLRIVGSSGNTIYF
j_call: TRBJ1-3
clone_size: .
d_call: .
v_call: TRBV12-3/TRBV12-4

cdr3_nt: TGTGCCAGCAGAGGGACTAGCGGGAGAGCCGGGGAGACCCAGTACTTC
cdr3_aa: CASRGTSGRAGETQYF
j_call: TRBJ2-5
clone_size: .
d_call: TRBD2
v_call: TRBV2

cdr3_nt: TGTGCCAGCAGTCTCACCGGGACTGCAGAAAGCTACACCTTC
cdr3_aa: CASSLTGTAESYTF
j_call: TRBJ1-2
clone_size: .
d_call: .
v_call: TRBV12-3/TRBV12-4

cdr3_nt: TGTGCCAGCAGCATAAGGGGCCTGACAGGGAACTATGGCTACACCTTC
cdr3_aa: CASSIRGLTGNYGYTF
j_call: TRBJ1-2
clone_size: few
d_call: TRBD1
v_call: TRBV7-8

cdr3_nt: TGTGCCAGCAGTTCCGGGACTAGCGGGGGACTGCAAGAGACCCAGTACTTC
cdr3_aa: CASSSGTSGGLQETQYF
j_call: TRBJ2-5
clone_size: many
d_call: TRBD2
v_call: TRBV7-9

cdr3_nt: TGCAGTGCTCATCGAGGACTAGATTACGAGCAGTACTTC
cdr3_aa: CSAHRGLDYEQYF
j_call: TRBJ2-7
clone_size: few
d_call: TRBD2
v_call: TRBV20-1

cdr3_nt: TGCGCCAGCAGCCCTAGCGGGGGGGTCACAGATACGCAGTATTTT
cdr3_aa: CASSPSGGVTDTQYF
j_call: TRBJ2-3
clone_size: many
d_call: TRBD2
v_call: TRBV5-1

cdr3_nt: TGTGCCAGCAGCCATCATGGGTCCGGGGAGACCCAGTACTTC
cdr3_aa: CASSHHGSGETQYF
j_call: TRBJ2-5
clone_size: .
d_call: .
v_call: TRBV14

cdr3_nt: TGCGCCAGCAGCCAAGATAGGTTGACTTACACTGAAGCTTTCTTT
cdr3_aa: CASSQDRLTYTEAFF
j_call: TRBJ1-1
clone_size: many
d_call: .
v_call: TRBV4-1

cdr3_nt: TGTGCCAGTAGTATACAGAGTAACTATGGCTACACCTTC
cdr3_aa: CASSIQSNYGYTF
j_call: TRBJ1-2
clone_size: many
d_call: .
v_call: TRBV19

cdr3_nt: TGTGCCAGCAGTGCGGAGACTAGCGGCCTGTACCAAGAGACCCAGTACTTC
cdr3_aa: CASSAETSGLYQETQYF
j_call: TRBJ2-5
clone_size: once
d_call: TRBD2
v_call: TRBV28

cdr3_nt: TGTACCAGCAGTTACTCCAACTCCCCGGAGAGGGGCTACGAGCAGTACTTC
cdr3_aa: CTSSYSNSPERGYEQYF
j_call: TRBJ2-7
clone_size: many
d_call: .
v_call: TRBV6-8

cdr3_nt: TGTGCCAGCAGTTACGAGGGGCTCGGGAACACTGAAGCTTTCTTT
cdr3_aa: CASSYEGLGNTEAFF
j_call: TRBJ1-1
clone_size: many
d_call: .
v_call: TRBV6-1

cdr3_nt: TGTGCCAGCAGCGTAGAGGCAGCACCTAACTATGGCTACACCTTC
cdr3_aa: CASSVEAAPNYGYTF
j_call: TRBJ1-2
clone_size: many
d_call: .
v_call: TRBV9

cdr3_nt: TGTGCCAGCAGCCAAGATCCCCGGGACAGGGACACTGAAGCTTTCTTT
cdr3_aa: CASSQDPRDRDTEAFF
j_call: TRBJ1-1
clone_size: many
d_call: TRBD1
v_call: TRBV3-1

cdr3_nt: TGTGCCAGCAGCATAACTAGCGGGAGGGTGTCCGGGGAGCTGTTTTTT
cdr3_aa: CASSITSGRVSGELFF
j_call: TRBJ2-2
clone_size: .
d_call: TRBD2
v_call: TRBV7-6

cdr3_nt: TGTGCCAGCAGCTTACGACAGGAAAACACCGGGGAGCTGTTTTTT
cdr3_aa: CASSLRQENTGELFF
j_call: TRBJ2-2
clone_size: .
d_call: .
v_call: TRBV7-2

cdr3_nt: TGCGCCAGCAGCCACCAGTACCCAGGGGACGTCGGGGAGCTGTTTTTT
cdr3_aa: CASSHQYPGDVGELFF
j_call: TRBJ2-2
clone_size: many
d_call: .
v_call: TRBV4-1